One and the same sample provided the 7 T cell receptor beta chains below, sequenced in a study of T cell changes during pregnancy in multiple sclerosis. Method: immunoSEQ multiplex PCR; TCRdb's copy keeps in-frame clones and lacks some. The table lists fewer than 55,000 clones, around nine tenths of them singletons. The specimen was CD8+ T cells from peripheral blood mononuclear cells, collected after pregnancy. The receptors stem from a female donor in good health, enrolled as a control in a pregnancy study.

The V gene is TRBV27, the J gene TRBJ1-6; D ambiguous. CDR1 MNHEY and CDR2 SMNVEV come from the germline V gene (reference sequence). This CDR3 spans 13 amino acids. Deletions cut 7 bases from V and 6 bases from J, with 10 bases between. CDR3 DNA sequence: TGTGCCAGCACCTTTACTTTTAATTCACCCCTCCACTTT. Its translation: CASTFTFNSPLHF.

This clone was detected only once. The genes are TRBV4-3 and TRBJ2-7; 11 nucleotides line up with TRBD2. The CDR3 runs 17 residues. From germline, CDR1 is LGHNA and CDR2 YSLEER. With 0 bases clipped from V and 1 base from J, the junction kept 5 bases outside the gene matches. The CDR3 protein is CASSQDLTSGGSYEQYF. The CDR3 nucleotides are TGCGCCAGCAGCCAAGACCTAACTAGCGGGGGATCCTACGAGCAGTACTTC.

This chain uses TRBV7-8 with TRBJ1-5, with D unresolved. Germline CDR1 SGHVS, CDR2 FQNEAQ. V was trimmed by 2 bases and J by 5 bases, leaving 10 bases between them. The CDR3 length is 14 residues. The CDR3 protein is CASSLFGNDQPQHF. In nucleotides, the CDR3 is TGTGCCAGCAGCTTATTCGGGAACGATCAGCCCCAGCATTTT.

This clone has only one observation. V and J are TRBV19 and TRBJ1-2; TRBD1 might be the D (6 bases). Trimming removed 10 bases from V and 7 bases from J, with 13 bases in between. Germline V gene lookup returns CDR1 LNHDA and CDR2 SQIVND (reference sequence). CDR3 length equals 11 residues. The CDR3 here is CATEGGSGYTF. The CDR3 nucleotides are TGTGCCACCGAAGGGGGATCTGGCTACACCTTC.

This rearrangement joins TRBV11-2 to TRBJ1-1; no definite D call. In germline, CDR1 is SGHAT, CDR2 FQNNGV. V lost 5 bases, J lost 7 bases, and 5 bases lay in between. The CDR3 totals 10 residues. CDR3 nucleotide sequence: TGTGCCAGCAGCCCCTTTGAAGCTTTCTTT. It translates to CASSPFEAFF. The full variable domain, its missing parts supplied by reference TRBV11-2 and TRBJ1-1, is EAGVAQSPRYKIIEKRQSVAFWCNPISGHATLYWYQQILGQGPKLLIQFQNNGVVDDSQLPKDRFSAERLKGVDSTLKIQPAKLEDSAVYLCASSPFEAFFGQGTRLTVV.

The chain is built from TRBV28 and TRBJ1-5; 7 bases align to TRBD1. J lost 0 bases, V lost 4 bases, and 15 bases had no gene match. Germline assignment: CDR1 MDHEN and CDR2 SYDVKM. This CDR3 spans 19 amino acids. The CDR3 reads CASSYAGTVKPYSNQPQHF. In DNA, the CDR3 is TGTGCCAGCAGTTACGCCGGGACAGTTAAACCATATAGCAATCAGCCCCAGCATTTT.

The chain uses TRBV7-8 and TRBJ1-4; 9 positions match TRBD1. CDR1 SGHVS and CDR2 FQNEAQ come from the germline V gene. The CDR3 has 14 residues. V trimming: 3 bases; J trimming: 6 bases; junction bases outside the gene matches: 2. CDR3 in DNA: TGTGCCAGCAGCTTGGGGACAGGGTATGAAAAACTGTTTTTT. Translation: CASSLGTGYEKLFF.